This entry lists 21 T cell receptor beta chains sequenced from one sample in a study of preoperative IRX-2 immunotherapy in early breast cancer (dated by TCRdb to between 2018 and 2021). The library came from the immunoSEQ multiplex PCR assay. As stored in TCRdb, this immuneACCESS dataset retains in-frame rearrangements with V and J assigned. A fraction of the clones does not appear; measured against another copy, unresolved V genes explain less than half of the discrepancy, and the remainder lacks a known reason. The sample table holds about 880 clones, of which about 86% were seen once. In total, the top ten clones hold approximately 21% of the sample. The sample's treatment or condition label, decoded: preoperative locoregional IRX-2 cytokine immunotherapy. The source material was tumor tissue, sampled before IRX-2 immunotherapy. All receptors derive from a human donor with breast cancer.

The V call is TRBV7-1, the J call TRBJ1-2, with TRBD1 identical over 11 bases. TRBV7-1 is an ORF; its function is uncertain. After removal of 5 bases from V and 6 bases from J, the junction contained 11 bases not matched to a gene. CDR3 length: 16 residues. The CDR3 DNA is TGTGCCAGCAGCGTAGCAAGGGGACAGGGGGTTGATGGCTACACCTTC. This translates into CASSVARGQGVDGYTF.

The CDR3 spells CASSEFKRSQETQYF. CDR3 DNA sequence: TGTGCCAGCAGTGAATTTAAGCGGTCCCAAGAGACCCAGTACTTC. The chain uses TRBV22-1 and TRBJ2-5; TRBD2 was called by the table and not checked on the DNA. TRBV22-1 has pseudogene status. The CDR3 length is 15 residues.

The chain uses TRBV6-8 and TRBJ1-2; the D is unclear. The germline V gene has CDR1 MNHGY and CDR2 SAAAGT. This CDR3 region has 14 residues. Trimming stripped 6 bases from V and 8 bases from J, with 19 bases between. The CDR3 nucleotides read TGTGCCAGCAGGGCCACGGATCAATCGGGGGGCTACACCTTC. Its translation is CASRATDQSGGYTF.

CDR3 sequence: CASSYRGFNEKLFF. The CDR3 coding sequence is TGTGCCAGCAGCTACAGGGGCTTTAATGAAAAACTGTTTTTT. The chain uses TRBV7-4 and TRBJ1-4, with 7 nucleotides matching TRBD1. Germline loops: CDR1 SGHVT, CDR2 SQSDAQ. The CDR3 runs 14 residues. Losses at the gene ends were 4 bases for V and 4 bases for J; bases not matched to a gene: 3.

The V and J genes are TRBV18 and TRBJ1-1; a weak D match, TRBD1 (5 bases). This CDR3 is built from 13 residues. Germline values: CDR1 KGHSH, CDR2 LQKENI. V was cut by 6 bases and J by 8 bases, with 16 bases left in between. This CDR3 is CASSPLRDGEAFF. The CDR3, as DNA: TGTGCCAGCTCGCCCCTCCGGGACGGCGAAGCTTTCTTT.

The rearrangement uses TRBV19 and TRBJ1-2; D remains ambiguous. Germline V gene data show CDR1 as LNHDA and CDR2 as SQIVND (reference sequence). This CDR3 comprises 12 residues. V was clipped by 0 bases and J by 6 bases, with 5 bases between them. The CDR3 here is CASSIDSDGYTF. The CDR3 coding sequence is TGTGCCAGTAGTATAGATTCAGATGGCTACACCTTC.

This clone was counted between two and nine times. The CDR3 DNA reads as TGTGCCAGCAGCTCCCTGGACAGGGGCTATGGCTACACCTTC. Amino acids: CASSSLDRGYGYTF. The chain carries TRBV11-3 and TRBJ1-2; the match to TRBD1 covers 9 bases. Trimming at V came to 4 bases and at J to 4 bases, leaving 4 bases not matched to a gene. Germline CDR1 and CDR2: SGHNT and YENEEA. The length of the CDR3 is 14 residues.

The chain couples TRBV19 to TRBJ2-3, with D unresolved. There are 13 residues in the CDR3. V lost 2 bases to trimming and J lost 5 bases, with 8 bases between them. Germline lookup yields CDR1 LNHDA and CDR2 SQIVND (reference sequence). Written as DNA, the CDR3 is TGTGCCAGTAGTATAAAAGAGGTAGATACGCAGTATTTT. This sequence encodes CASSIKEVDTQYF.

The V and J genes are TRBV6-8 and TRBJ2-7; a possible D gene is TRBD1 (6 bases). This CDR3 has 12 residues. V was trimmed by 11 bases and J by 1 base, leaving 12 bases between them. Germline CDR1 and CDR2: MNHGY and SAAAGT. The CDR3 bases are TGTGCCGCCTCAGGGGATTCCTACGAGCAGTACGTC. This gives the protein CAASGDSYEQYV.

This clone has a single count. J is TRBJ2-7 and V is TRBV18; D remains ambiguous. This CDR3 spans 12 amino acids. With 1 base removed from V and 4 bases from J, the gap between germline ends came to 5 bases. CDR1 KGHSH and CDR2 LQKENI come from the germline V gene. CDR3 protein: CASSPQEYEQYF. Written as DNA, the CDR3 is TGTGCCAGCTCACCACAGGAATACGAGCAGTACTTC.

This clone was detected once. The chain has TRBV30 and TRBJ1-4; D is perhaps TRBD1 (5 bases). The V gene lost 5 bases and the J gene lost 3 bases, with 10 bases spanning the gap. Germline lookup yields CDR1 GTSNPN and CDR2 SVGIG (reference sequence). CDR3 size: 13 residues. The CDR3 here is CAWSRGSNEKLFF. CDR3 coding DNA: TGTGCCTGGTCGCGGGGCTCTAATGAAAAACTGTTTTTT. Full variable domain (remainder filled in from reference TRBV30 and TRBJ1-4): SQTIHQWPATLVQPVGSPLSLECTVEGTSNPNLYWYRQAAGRGLQLLFYSVGIGQISSEVPQNLSASRPQDRQFILSSKKLLLSDSGFYLCAWSRGSNEKLFFGSGTQLSVL.

Written as DNA, the CDR3 is TGCAGCGTTGTAGGCAGGGGAAACACTGAAGCTTTCTTT. Translation gives CSVVGRGNTEAFF. V usage is TRBV29-1 and J usage is TRBJ1-1; D may be TRBD1 (6 bases). CDR1 and CDR2 (germline): SQVTM, ANQGSEA. The CDR3 is 13 amino acids. V was pared by 4 bases and J by 2 bases, with 11 bases between.

The CDR3: CTPSAGQGITGELFF. Here the CDR3 DNA reads TGCACTCCTTCTGCGGGGCAGGGGATCACCGGGGAGCTGTTTTTT. The chain recombines TRBV29-1 with TRBJ2-2, with D perhaps assigned TRBD1 or TRBD2 (6 bases each). The CDR3 spans 15 residues. Germline-derived CDR1 and CDR2 are SQVTM and ANQGSEA.

The chain carries TRBV5-1 and TRBJ2-2, with 7 bases matching TRBD1. Per germline, CDR1 SGHRS and CDR2 YFSETQ. Trimming cost V 4 bases and J 0 bases; bases outside gene matches: 3. The CDR3 totals 15 residues. The CDR3 reads CASSIGTANTGELFF. Here the CDR3 DNA reads TGCGCCAGCAGCATCGGGACAGCGAACACCGGGGAGCTGTTTTTT.

This chain uses TRBV6-8 with TRBJ2-1, with 10 bases that match TRBD2. The V and J ends lost 8 bases and 7 bases, in that order; junction bases with no gene match: 5. CDR3 size: 13 residues. The germline CDR1 and CDR2 sequences are MNHGY and SAAAGT. CDR3 coding DNA: TGTGCCAGCCTAGCGGGAGTCGTAAATGAGCAGTTCTTC. Amino acids: CASLAGVVNEQFF.

This chain uses TRBV7-1 with TRBJ2-2, with D possibly being TRBD1 (6 bases). TRBV7-1 carries the ORF label, with uncertain function. The CDR3 extends over 14 amino acids. V was clipped by 5 bases and J by 5 bases, with 12 bases between them. CDR3 sequence: CASSTTGLTGELFF. The DNA of the CDR3 is TGTGCCAGCAGCACAACAGGGTTGACCGGGGAGCTGTTTTTT.

This clone was counted once. V usage is TRBV28 and J usage is TRBJ2-6; D is tentatively TRBD1 or TRBD2 (5 bases each). Germline V gene sequence: CDR1 MDHEN, CDR2 SYDVKM. The germline V and J ends were trimmed by 7 bases and 3 bases, with 28 bases remaining between them. The CDR3 covers 20 residues. In nucleotides, the CDR3 is TGTGCCAGCACCCTTAAGCAACCGAGACAGCCCGGGGTTGGGGCCAACGTCCTGACTTTC. It encodes CASTLKQPRQPGVGANVLTF.

This chain links TRBV11-3 with TRBJ2-2; D might be TRBD1 or TRBD2, each matching 7 bases. This CDR3 is built from 15 residues. The germline V gene has CDR1 SGHNT and CDR2 YENEEA. The V end was cut by 5 bases, the J end by 7 bases, with 17 bases between. CDR3 DNA sequence: TGTGCCAGCAGCACCTCAGGGGGGGATCACGGGGAGCTGTTTTTT. This sequence encodes CASSTSGGDHGELFF. Full variable domain (outside the CDR3, taken from reference TRBV11-3 and TRBJ2-2): EAGVVQSPRYKIIEKKQPVAFWCNPISGHNTLYWYLQNLGQGPELLIRYENEEAVDDSQLPKDRFSAERLKGVDSTLKIQPAELGDSAVYLCASSTSGGDHGELFFGEGSRLTVL.

The V call is TRBV6-8, the J call TRBJ2-1; the D is unclear. Per germline, CDR1 MNHGY and CDR2 SAAAGT. The CDR3 covers 15 residues. V lost 5 bases and J lost 7, with 18 bases in between. Written as DNA, the CDR3 is TGTGCCAGCAGTCCTTACTCCGGACCACAAAATGAGCAGTTCTTC. Amino acid sequence: CASSPYSGPQNEQFF.

The rearrangement links TRBV5-1 to TRBJ2-1; maybe TRBD2 (5 bases). Trimming stripped 3 bases from V and 5 bases from J, with 12 bases between. This CDR3 comprises 14 residues. Germline loops: CDR1 SGHRS, CDR2 YFSETQ. DNA for the CDR3: TGCGCCAGCAGCTCCAGAGGGTTGCACAATGAGCAGTTCTTC. It encodes CASSSRGLHNEQFF.

V usage is TRBV11-3 and J usage is TRBJ2-3; possibly TRBD2 for D (6 bases). This CDR3 is 16 amino acids long. Between the trimmed V and J ends, which lost 5 bases and 5 bases, there was a span of 20 bases. CDR1 and CDR2 (germline): SGHNT, YENEEA. CDR3 protein: CASSPTPGGRLDTQYF. The CDR3 DNA follows: TGTGCCAGCAGCCCCACGCCCGGGGGAAGGTTAGATACGCAGTATTTT.